This record concerns one T cell receptor (beta chain) sequence. As yet, its antigen is unknown. The CDR3 totals 14 residues. Per the germline V gene, CDR1 is SGDLS and CDR2 is YYNGEE. The V end lost 4 bases, the J end lost 6 bases, and 16 bases lay between the germline ends. This entry comes from a study of post-analysis software for immune sequencing data. Study-level background: There were relapsing-remitting, secondary progressive and progressive-relapsing multiple sclerosis among the disease courses included. Broader study findings: Strong co-clustering by F measure was seen for same-batch samples. Controls significantly exceeded multiple sclerosis patients in normalized Chao1 diversity. The five TRBV segments detected at higher frequency in patients than in controls included TRBV5-6, TRBV5-1 and TRBV20-1.

Incorporated into the TCR beta cDNA libraries were unique molecular identifiers, which served to reduce PCR and sequencing biases. TCRdb used MiXCR to reprocess the PCR reads, holding one entry per CDR3 protein. This sample has about 820,000 distinct CDR3 sequences, with around 50% found just once. Sequenced input: blood. The receptor was isolated from a girl aged 5 to 17 with multiple sclerosis. The V call is TRBV9, the J call TRBJ1-1; a weak D match, TRBD1 (5 bases). CDR3 sequence: CASSPVVGGAEAFF. The CDR3 DNA is TGTGCCAGCAGCCCAGTGGTTGGGGGGGCTGAAGCTTTCTTT. The full variable domain, in which reference TRBV9 and TRBJ1-1 provide the parts outside the CDR3, is DSGVTQTPKHLITATGQRVTLRCSPRSGDLSVYWYQQSLDQGLQFLIQYYNGEERAKGNILERFSAQQFPDLHSELNLSSLELGDSALYFCASSPVVGGAEAFFGQGTRLTVV.